This passage covers 9 T cell receptor beta chains from one sample sequenced in a study of PD-L1 blockade in urothelial cancer. Time point denoted: pretreatment peripheral blood. The method was immunoSEQ multiplex PCR; TCRdb's version includes in-frame clones alone and lacks a portion of them. The sample contains tens of thousands of clones, around 91% of which appear only once. Sequences were derived from PBMCs, sampled around atezolizumab (anti-PD-L1) treatment. These receptors all come from a man aged 55 to 70 with urothelial cancer.

The chain uses TRBV2 and TRBJ2-5, with a possible D match to TRBD2 (6 bases). Germline lookup yields CDR1 SNHLY and CDR2 FYNNEI. This CDR3 region has 14 residues. The V end lost 5 bases, the J end lost 1 base, and 11 bases lay between the germline ends. The CDR3 here is CASSQEGGQETQYF. The CDR3 DNA follows: TGTGCCAGCAGTCAGGAGGGCGGCCAAGAGACCCAGTACTTC. Filled out from reference TRBV2 and TRBJ2-5, the complete variable domain reads EPEVTQTPSHQVTQMGQEVILRCVPISNHLYFYWYRQILGQKVEFLVSFYNNEISEKSEIFDDQFSVERPDGSNFTLKIRSTKLEDSAMYFCASSQEGGQETQYFGPGTRLLVL.

The chain has TRBV18 and TRBJ2-1; 13 nucleotides align to TRBD2. Germline V gene sequence: CDR1 KGHSH, CDR2 LQKENI. The CDR3 extends over 15 amino acids. With 4 bases clipped from V and 7 bases from J, the junction kept 4 bases outside the gene matches. CDR3 amino acids: CASSRGLAGENEQFF. CDR3 coding DNA: TGTGCCAGCTCACGAGGACTAGCGGGGGAGAATGAGCAGTTCTTC.

This chain connects TRBV29-1 to TRBJ2-5, with D possibly TRBD1 on 6 matching bases. The length of the CDR3 is 12 residues. The ends were cut back, 4 bases at V and 5 bases at J, with 11 bases in the middle. Germline-derived CDR1 and CDR2 are SQVTM and ANQGSEA. CDR3 amino acids: CSVVQGVETQYF. The CDR3 nucleotides read TGCAGCGTTGTACAGGGTGTGGAGACCCAGTACTTC.

This clone came up once. The chain links TRBV7-3 to TRBJ1-3; TRBD1 is a possible D gene (6 bases). The germline gives CDR1 SGHTA, CDR2 FQGTGA. The V end lost 2 bases, the J end lost 2 bases, and 7 bases lay between the germline ends. This CDR3 has 14 amino acids. The CDR3 DNA is TGTGCCAGCAGCTTAGCAGGGGCTGGAAACACCATATATTTT. Encoded protein: CASSLAGAGNTIYF.

V is TRBV11-2 and J is TRBJ2-7; 7 bases are shared with TRBD2. The CDR3 has 15 residues. J gave up 2 bases and V 1 base, and 5 bases lay outside the gene matches. The germline V gene encodes CDR1 SGHAT and CDR2 FQNNGV. The CDR3: CASSLGPGGPYEQYF. The CDR3 region has the DNA TGTGCCAGCAGCTTAGGGCCGGGGGGACCCTACGAGCAGTACTTC.

The V call is TRBV5-1, the J call TRBJ1-1; 7 bases are shared with TRBD1. The CDR3 covers 14 residues. After removal of 6 bases from V and 4 bases from J, the junction contained 9 bases not matched to a gene. Germline V gene sequence: CDR1 SGHRS, CDR2 YFSETQ. CDR3 amino acids: CASTSTGLATEAFF. The CDR3 region has the DNA TGCGCCAGCACCTCGACAGGGTTGGCCACTGAAGCTTTCTTT.

The chain uses TRBV13 and TRBJ2-7; TRBD1 matches 9 bases. The V segment lost 2 bases and the J segment 4 bases; nucleotides outside the gene matches: 6. There are 15 residues in the CDR3. CDR1 PRHDT and CDR2 FYEKMQ come from the germline V gene (reference sequence). In DNA, the CDR3 is TGTGCCAGCAGCTTAAAAGGACAGGGGTTTTACGAGCAGTACTTC. The encoded protein is CASSLKGQGFYEQYF.

This clone was seen a single time. CDR3 DNA sequence: TGCGCCAGCAGCGGAACTCTAGCGGAGCAGTTCTTC. It yields the protein CASSGTLAEQFF. This chain links TRBV5-1 with TRBJ2-1; D might be TRBD2 (6 bases). This CDR3 is built from 12 residues. In germline, CDR1 is SGHRS, CDR2 YFSETQ. Trimming removed 4 bases at V and 10 bases at J, with 12 bases between.

The chain employs TRBV30 and TRBJ2-1; a weak D match, TRBD2 (5 bases). CDR3 length: 16 residues. V lost 2 bases to trimming and J lost 1 base, with 15 bases between them. Germline CDR1 is GTSNPN and CDR2 is SVGIG (reference sequence). The CDR3 region is CAWSTWEYGSYNEQFF. CDR3 in DNA: TGTGCCTGGAGTACATGGGAGTACGGGTCCTACAATGAGCAGTTCTTC. The full variable domain, rest sourced from reference TRBV30 and TRBJ2-1, is SQTIHQWPATLVQPVGSPLSLECTVEGTSNPNLYWYRQAAGRGLQLLFYSVGIGQISSEVPQNLSASRPQDRQFILSSKKLLLSDSGFYLCAWSTWEYGSYNEQFFGPGTRLTVL.